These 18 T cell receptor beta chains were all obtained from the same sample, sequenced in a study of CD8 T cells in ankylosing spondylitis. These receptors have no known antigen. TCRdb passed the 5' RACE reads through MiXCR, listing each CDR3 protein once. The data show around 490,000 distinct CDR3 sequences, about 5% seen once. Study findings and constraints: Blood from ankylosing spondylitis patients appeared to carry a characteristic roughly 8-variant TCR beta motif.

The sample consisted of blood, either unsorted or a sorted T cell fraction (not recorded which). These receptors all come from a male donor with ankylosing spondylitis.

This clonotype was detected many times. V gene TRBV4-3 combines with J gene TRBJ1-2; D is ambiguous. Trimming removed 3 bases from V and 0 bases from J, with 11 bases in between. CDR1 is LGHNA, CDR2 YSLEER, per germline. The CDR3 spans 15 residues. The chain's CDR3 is CASSHLIPPNYGYTF. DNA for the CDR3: TGCGCCAGCAGCCATCTCATACCGCCTAACTATGGCTACACCTTC.

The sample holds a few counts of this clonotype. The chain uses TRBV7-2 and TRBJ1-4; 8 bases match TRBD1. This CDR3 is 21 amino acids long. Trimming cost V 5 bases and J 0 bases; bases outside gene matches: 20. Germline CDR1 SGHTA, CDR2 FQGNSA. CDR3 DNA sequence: TGTGCCAGCAGCCAACCCCGGGACAGGAAGGGGAGAAGAGCAACTAATGAAAAACTGTTTTTT. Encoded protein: CASSQPRDRKGRRATNEKLFF. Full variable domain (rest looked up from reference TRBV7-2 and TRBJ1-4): GAGVSQSPSNKVTEKGKDVELRCDPISGHTALYWYRQSLGQGLEFLIYFQGNSAPDKSGLPSDRFSAERTGGSVSTLTIQRTQQEDSAVYLCASSQPRDRKGRRATNEKLFFGSGTQLSVL.

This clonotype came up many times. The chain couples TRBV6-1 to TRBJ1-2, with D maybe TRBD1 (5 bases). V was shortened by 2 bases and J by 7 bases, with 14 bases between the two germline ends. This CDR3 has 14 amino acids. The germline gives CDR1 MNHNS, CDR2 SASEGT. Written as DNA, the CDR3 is TGTGCCAGCAGTGAACTGAGGCGGGGCGGTGGCTACACCTTC. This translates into CASSELRRGGGYTF.

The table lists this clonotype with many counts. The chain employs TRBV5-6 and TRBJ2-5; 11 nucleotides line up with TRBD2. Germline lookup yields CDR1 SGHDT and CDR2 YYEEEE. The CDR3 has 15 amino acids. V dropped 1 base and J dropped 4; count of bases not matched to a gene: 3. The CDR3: CASSLRLAGLETQYF. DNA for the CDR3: TGTGCCAGCAGCTTGAGACTAGCGGGATTAGAGACCCAGTACTTC.

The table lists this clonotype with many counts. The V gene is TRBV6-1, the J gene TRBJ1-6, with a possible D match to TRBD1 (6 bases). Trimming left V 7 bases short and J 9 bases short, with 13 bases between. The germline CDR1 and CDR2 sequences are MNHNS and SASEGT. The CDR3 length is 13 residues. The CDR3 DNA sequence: TGTGCCAGCACTGGGCAGGGGTCTTCACCCCTCCACTTT. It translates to CASTGQGSSPLHF.

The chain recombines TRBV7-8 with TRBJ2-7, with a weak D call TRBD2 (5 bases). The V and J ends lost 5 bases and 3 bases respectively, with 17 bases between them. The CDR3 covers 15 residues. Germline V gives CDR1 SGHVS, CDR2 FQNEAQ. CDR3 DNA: TGTGCCAGCAGCCTGATGAGACTAAACTACTACGAGCAGTACTTC. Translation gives CASSLMRLNYYEQYF.

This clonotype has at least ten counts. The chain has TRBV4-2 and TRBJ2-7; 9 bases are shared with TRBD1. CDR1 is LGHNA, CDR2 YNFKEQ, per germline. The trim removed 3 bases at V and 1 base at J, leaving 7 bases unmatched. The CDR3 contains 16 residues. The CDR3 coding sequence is TGTGCCAGCAGCCATTCCACAGGGGGCTATTCCTACGAGCAGTACTTC. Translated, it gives CASSHSTGGYSYEQYF.

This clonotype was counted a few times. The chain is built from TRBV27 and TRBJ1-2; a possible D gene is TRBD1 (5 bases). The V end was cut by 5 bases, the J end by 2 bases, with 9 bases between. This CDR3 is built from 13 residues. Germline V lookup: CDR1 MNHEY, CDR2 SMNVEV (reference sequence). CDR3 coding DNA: TGTGCCAGCAGTAGATCAGGGAACTATGGCTACACCTTC. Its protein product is CASSRSGNYGYTF.

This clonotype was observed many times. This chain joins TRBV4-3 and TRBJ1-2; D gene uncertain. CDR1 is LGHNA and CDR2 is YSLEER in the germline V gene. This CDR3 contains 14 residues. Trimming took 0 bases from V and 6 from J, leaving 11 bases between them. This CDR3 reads CASSQEFTGDGYTF. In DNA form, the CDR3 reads TGCGCCAGCAGCCAAGAATTTACCGGGGATGGCTACACCTTC.

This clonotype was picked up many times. CDR3 coding DNA: TGCGCCAGCAGCTTGATCGGGACGGTGGGCACTGAAGCTTTCTTT. Translated, it gives CASSLIGTVGTEAFF. The rearrangement joins TRBV5-1 to TRBJ1-1, with D tentatively TRBD1 (5 bases). The CDR3 extends over 15 amino acids. V lost 1 base, J lost 4 bases, and 14 bases lay in between. Germline lookup yields CDR1 SGHRS and CDR2 YFSETQ.

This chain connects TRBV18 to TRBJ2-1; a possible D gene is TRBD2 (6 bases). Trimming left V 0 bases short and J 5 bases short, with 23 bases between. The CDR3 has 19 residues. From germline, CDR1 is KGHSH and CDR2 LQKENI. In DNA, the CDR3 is TGTGCCAGCTCACCACCTTCTCTTTGGGCGGGGATCCGAGACAATGAGCAGTTCTTC. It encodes CASSPPSLWAGIRDNEQFF.

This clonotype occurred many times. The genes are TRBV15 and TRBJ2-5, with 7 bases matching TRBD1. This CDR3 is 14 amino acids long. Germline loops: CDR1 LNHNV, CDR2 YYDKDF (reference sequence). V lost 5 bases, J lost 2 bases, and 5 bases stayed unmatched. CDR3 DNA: TGTGCCACCAGCGGGGGACAGCCACAAGAGACCCAGTACTTC. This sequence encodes CATSGGQPQETQYF.

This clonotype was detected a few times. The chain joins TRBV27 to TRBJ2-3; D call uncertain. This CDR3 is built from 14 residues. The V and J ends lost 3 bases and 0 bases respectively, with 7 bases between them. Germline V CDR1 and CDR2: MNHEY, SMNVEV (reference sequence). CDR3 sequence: CASSFRPSTDTQYF. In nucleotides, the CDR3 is TGTGCCAGCAGTTTTAGGCCGAGCACAGATACGCAGTATTTT.

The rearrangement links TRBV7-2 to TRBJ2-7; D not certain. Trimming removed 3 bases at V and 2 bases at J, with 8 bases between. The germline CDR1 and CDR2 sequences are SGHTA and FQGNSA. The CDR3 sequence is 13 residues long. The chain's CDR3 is CASSFPGAYEQYF. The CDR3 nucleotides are TGTGCCAGCAGCTTCCCGGGTGCCTACGAGCAGTACTTC.

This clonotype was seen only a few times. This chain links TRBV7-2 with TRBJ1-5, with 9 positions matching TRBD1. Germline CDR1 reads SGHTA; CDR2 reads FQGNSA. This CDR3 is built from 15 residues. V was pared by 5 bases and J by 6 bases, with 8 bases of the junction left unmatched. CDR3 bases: TGTGCCAGCAGCCCGGGGACAGGGCGAGCTCAGCCCCAGCATTTT. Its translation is CASSPGTGRAQPQHF.

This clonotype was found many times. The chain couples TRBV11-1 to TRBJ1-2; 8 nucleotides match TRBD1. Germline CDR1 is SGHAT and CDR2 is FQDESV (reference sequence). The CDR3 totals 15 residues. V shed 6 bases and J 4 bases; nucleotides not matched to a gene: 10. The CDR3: CASRRLGTGSYGYTF. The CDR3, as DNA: TGTGCCAGCAGACGTCTCGGGACAGGTTCCTATGGCTACACCTTC.

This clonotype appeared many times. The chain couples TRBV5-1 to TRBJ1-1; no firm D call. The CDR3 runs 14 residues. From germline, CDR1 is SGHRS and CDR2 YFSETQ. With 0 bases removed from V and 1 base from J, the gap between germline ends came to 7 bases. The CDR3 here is CASSLVVTNTEAFF. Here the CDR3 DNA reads TGCGCCAGCAGCTTGGTGGTCACGAACACTGAAGCTTTCTTT.

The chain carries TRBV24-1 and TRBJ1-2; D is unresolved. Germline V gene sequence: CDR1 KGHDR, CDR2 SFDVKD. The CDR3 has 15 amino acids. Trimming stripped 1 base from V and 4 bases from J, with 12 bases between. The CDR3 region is CATSDFKGPGYGYTF. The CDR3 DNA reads TGTGCCACCAGTGATTTTAAAGGGCCCGGCTATGGCTACACCTTC.